The rows below give T cell receptor beta chains drawn from one sample of a study of post-analysis software for immune sequencing data. TCRdb reprocessed the PCR reads with MiXCR, giving one entry per CDR3 protein. Among a few hundred thousand distinct CDR3 sequences listed, less than 40% were seen once. What was sequenced was blood. The receptors originated from a girl aged 5-17 years with multiple sclerosis. Each CDR3 is given with its conserved first and last residue. The D gene is left open where the match is weak. Clone size is stated in some rows and not others, as once, few, many or a class when expanded.

d_gene: NA; v_gene: TRBV20-1; abundance: many; j_gene: TRBJ2-4; CDR3nt: TGCAGTGCTAGGGTGGGGGCGGGAGCCAAAAACATTCAGTACTTC; CDR3aa: CSARVGAGAKNIQYF
d_gene: NA; v_gene: TRBV7-2; abundance: many; j_gene: TRBJ2-4; CDR3nt: TGTGCCAGCAGCCCCGGGACCGTAGACATTCAGTACTTC; CDR3aa: CASSPGTVDIQYF
d_gene: TRBD1; v_gene: TRBV29-1; abundance: NA; j_gene: TRBJ1-2; CDR3nt: TGCAGCGTTGGGACAGGGCCCCATGGCTACACCTTC; CDR3aa: CSVGTGPHGYTF
d_gene: TRBD2; v_gene: TRBV19; abundance: many; j_gene: TRBJ2-1; CDR3nt: TGTGCCAGTAGTACGACTAGCGGGGGGTTCAATGAGCAGTTCTTC; CDR3aa: CASSTTSGGFNEQFF
d_gene: NA; v_gene: TRBV6-5; abundance: NA; j_gene: TRBJ2-7; CDR3nt: TGTGCCAGCAGCCCGGCCGAATTAGGCTCTCGCGAGCAGTACTTC; CDR3aa: CASSPAELGSREQYF
d_gene: NA; v_gene: TRBV7-6; abundance: NA; j_gene: TRBJ2-7; CDR3nt: TGTGCCAGCAGCTCCAGCGGACAGGGAGGGTACGAGCAGTACTTC; CDR3aa: CASSSSGQGGYEQYF
d_gene: NA; v_gene: TRBV6-5; abundance: many; j_gene: TRBJ2-1; CDR3nt: TGTGCCAGCAGTTACCCGGGCCTCGGGGGCAGGAGCTCCTACAATGAGCAGTTCTTC; CDR3aa: CASSYPGLGGRSSYNEQFF
d_gene: NA; v_gene: TRBV7-2; abundance: NA; j_gene: TRBJ2-7; CDR3nt: TGTGCCAGCAGCTTAGGGCGGGACGGGGCGCAGTACTTC; CDR3aa: CASSLGRDGAQYF
d_gene: TRBD2; v_gene: TRBV10-2; abundance: few; j_gene: TRBJ2-3; CDR3nt: TGCGCCAGCAGTGAAGGAGCGGGAGTTATGACAGATACGCAGTATTTT; CDR3aa: CASSEGAGVMTDTQYF
d_gene: NA; v_gene: TRBV3-1; abundance: few; j_gene: TRBJ1-5; CDR3nt: TGTGCCAGCAGCCAAGGAGCGAATCAGCCCCAGCATTTT; CDR3aa: CASSQGANQPQHF
d_gene: NA; v_gene: TRBV28; abundance: few; j_gene: TRBJ1-2; CDR3nt: TGTGCCAGCAGTTTTGGACAGCTTGGTGGCTACACCTTC; CDR3aa: CASSFGQLGGYTF
d_gene: NA; v_gene: TRBV7-3; abundance: few; j_gene: TRBJ1-1; CDR3nt: TGTGCCAGCAGCCGAACAGACGGCACTGAAGCTTTCTTT; CDR3aa: CASSRTDGTEAFF
d_gene: TRBD1; v_gene: TRBV20-1; abundance: NA; j_gene: TRBJ2-2; CDR3nt: TGCAGTGTTAGGCCCGGGACAGGGCCGAGCGGGGAGCTGTTTTTT; CDR3aa: CSVRPGTGPSGELFF
d_gene: TRBD1; v_gene: TRBV7-2; abundance: many; j_gene: TRBJ1-2; CDR3nt: TGTGCCAGCAGTACCACCGGGACAGGGGCCTCGGGGTGGGGCTATGGCTACACCTTC; CDR3aa: CASSTTGTGASGWGYGYTF
d_gene: TRBD2; v_gene: TRBV5-1; abundance: many; j_gene: TRBJ2-3; CDR3nt: TGCGCCAGCAGCTTGGGCGGGGGAGTTCCAGATACGCAGTATTTT; CDR3aa: CASSLGGGVPDTQYF
d_gene: NA; v_gene: TRBV15; abundance: NA; j_gene: TRBJ2-5; CDR3nt: TGTGCCACCAGCAGAGTGAGTGAGACCCAGTACTTC; CDR3aa: CATSRVSETQYF
d_gene: NA; v_gene: TRBV9; abundance: NA; j_gene: TRBJ2-7; CDR3nt: TGTGCCAGCCAGAGCCATCGAGGGAATGAGCAGTACTTC; CDR3aa: CASQSHRGNEQYF
d_gene: NA; v_gene: TRBV5-6; abundance: many; j_gene: TRBJ2-5; CDR3nt: TGTGCCAGCAGGATGTTCCCCCCGGGGGAAGAGACCCAGTACTTC; CDR3aa: CASRMFPPGEETQYF
d_gene: NA; v_gene: TRBV20-1; abundance: NA; j_gene: TRBJ2-5; CDR3nt: TGCAGTGCAAAGGGGTCACAAGAGACCCAGTACTTC; CDR3aa: CSAKGSQETQYF
d_gene: NA; v_gene: TRBV4-1; abundance: once; j_gene: TRBJ1-4; CDR3nt: TGCGCCAGCAGCCTACTCAGGACCCTCGCGGAAAAACTGTTTTTT; CDR3aa: CASSLLRTLAEKLFF
d_gene: NA; v_gene: TRBV20-1; abundance: many; j_gene: TRBJ2-1; CDR3nt: TGCAGTGCTAGGGTGGCGGAGAGCAGCTCCTACAATGAGCAGTTCTTC; CDR3aa: CSARVAESSSYNEQFF
d_gene: NA; v_gene: TRBV11-3; abundance: NA; j_gene: TRBJ2-1; CDR3nt: TGTGCCAGCAGCTCTACTCCGAACAATGAGCAGTTCTTC; CDR3aa: CASSSTPNNEQFF
d_gene: TRBD1; v_gene: TRBV20-1; abundance: many; j_gene: TRBJ2-3; CDR3nt: TGCAGTGCTAGAGATGAGACAGGGGAAGGAAGCACAGATACGCAGTATTTT; CDR3aa: CSARDETGEGSTDTQYF
d_gene: NA; v_gene: TRBV4-1; abundance: NA; j_gene: TRBJ1-1; CDR3nt: TGCGCCAGCAGCCCTCAGGCAGACGGAACTGAAGCTTTCTTT; CDR3aa: CASSPQADGTEAFF
d_gene: TRBD1; v_gene: TRBV15; abundance: many; j_gene: TRBJ1-5; CDR3nt: TGTGCCACCAGCAAAGCGGACAGGGATAATCAGCCCCAGCATTTT; CDR3aa: CATSKADRDNQPQHF
d_gene: NA; v_gene: TRBV7-3; abundance: few; j_gene: TRBJ2-3; CDR3nt: TGTGCCGGCAGCTTAATCGGGCCCACAGATACGCGGTATTTT; CDR3aa: CAGSLIGPTDTRYF
d_gene: TRBD1; v_gene: TRBV29-1; abundance: NA; j_gene: TRBJ1-1; CDR3nt: TGCAGCGTTGAACTACAGGGGGCGAGGACTGAAGCTTTCTTT; CDR3aa: CSVELQGARTEAFF
d_gene: NA; v_gene: TRBV24-1; abundance: many; j_gene: TRBJ2-5; CDR3nt: TGTGCCACCAGTGCACCAAGGGAGCAAGAGACCCAGTACTTC; CDR3aa: CATSAPREQETQYF
d_gene: NA; v_gene: TRBV24-1; abundance: NA; j_gene: TRBJ1-1; CDR3nt: TGTGCCACCAGTGGGGGTTTGAACTCTGAAGCTTTCTTT; CDR3aa: CATSGGLNSEAFF
d_gene: NA; v_gene: TRBV18; abundance: NA; j_gene: TRBJ1-2; CDR3nt: TGTGCCAGCTCACCAAGGGCACATAACTATGGCTACACCTTC; CDR3aa: CASSPRAHNYGYTF
d_gene: TRBD2; v_gene: TRBV20-1; abundance: many; j_gene: TRBJ2-1; CDR3nt: TGCAGTGCTCCGCTCGGGAGCGGGAGGGCGAGTGAGCAGTTCTTC; CDR3aa: CSAPLGSGRASEQFF
d_gene: TRBD1; v_gene: TRBV5-1; abundance: many; j_gene: TRBJ1-1; CDR3nt: TGCGCCAGCAGCTCCCAGGGGGCGATCGGCACTGAAGCTTTCTTT; CDR3aa: CASSSQGAIGTEAFF
d_gene: NA; v_gene: TRBV28; abundance: many; j_gene: TRBJ1-4; CDR3nt: TGTGCCAGCACTAGCCTCTCGGGAGAAGGCGAAAAACTGTTTTTT; CDR3aa: CASTSLSGEGEKLFF
d_gene: NA; v_gene: TRBV18; abundance: once; j_gene: TRBJ2-1; CDR3nt: TGTGCCAGCTCTCCGGACCCTGGCTCCTACAATGAGCAGTTCTTC; CDR3aa: CASSPDPGSYNEQFF
d_gene: TRBD2; v_gene: TRBV6-2/TRBV6-3; abundance: NA; j_gene: TRBJ2-3; CDR3nt: TGTGCCGGCAGAGTCGTTAGCGGGGGGGCCCGCGCAGATACGCAGTATTTT; CDR3aa: CAGRVVSGGARADTQYF
d_gene: NA; v_gene: TRBV5-5; abundance: many; j_gene: TRBJ1-5; CDR3nt: TGTGCCAGCAGCTCCCTCCCGGGGAATAGCAATCAGCCCCAGCATTTT; CDR3aa: CASSSLPGNSNQPQHF
d_gene: NA; v_gene: TRBV3-1; abundance: many; j_gene: TRBJ2-1; CDR3nt: TGTGCCAGCAGCCCCACTAGCTGGGAGCAGTTCTTC; CDR3aa: CASSPTSWEQFF
d_gene: NA; v_gene: TRBV5-1; abundance: few; j_gene: TRBJ2-4; CDR3nt: TGCGCCAGCAGCTTGGTCAGGGTACTAGCCAAAAACATTCAGTACTTC; CDR3aa: CASSLVRVLAKNIQYF
d_gene: NA; v_gene: TRBV12-3/TRBV12-4; abundance: many; j_gene: TRBJ2-6; CDR3nt: TGTGCCAGCAGTTTTAACTCTGGGGCCAACGTCCTGACTTTC; CDR3aa: CASSFNSGANVLTF
d_gene: NA; v_gene: TRBV12-3/TRBV12-4; abundance: NA; j_gene: TRBJ1-2; CDR3nt: TGTGCCAGCAGTCCAGTCCCCGGTAGCTATGGCTACACCTTC; CDR3aa: CASSPVPGSYGYTF